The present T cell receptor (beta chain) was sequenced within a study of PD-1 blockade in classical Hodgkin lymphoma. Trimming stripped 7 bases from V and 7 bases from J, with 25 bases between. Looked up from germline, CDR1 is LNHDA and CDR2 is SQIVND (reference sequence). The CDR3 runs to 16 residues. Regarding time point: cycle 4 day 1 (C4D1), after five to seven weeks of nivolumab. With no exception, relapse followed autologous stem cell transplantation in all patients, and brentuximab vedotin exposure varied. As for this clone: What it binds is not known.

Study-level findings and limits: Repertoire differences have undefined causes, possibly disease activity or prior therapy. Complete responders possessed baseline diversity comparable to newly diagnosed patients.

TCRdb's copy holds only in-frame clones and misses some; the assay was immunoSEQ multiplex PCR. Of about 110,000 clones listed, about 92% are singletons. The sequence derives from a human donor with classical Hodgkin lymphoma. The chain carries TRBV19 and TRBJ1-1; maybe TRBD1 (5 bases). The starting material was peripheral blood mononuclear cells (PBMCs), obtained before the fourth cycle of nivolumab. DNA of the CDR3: TGTGCCAGTACACAAATGCCCCGCGCCGGGGGGGTTGAAGCTTTCTTT. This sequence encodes CASTQMPRAGGVEAFF. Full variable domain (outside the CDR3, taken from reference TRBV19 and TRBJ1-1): DGGITQSPKYLFRKEGQNVTLSCEQNLNHDAMYWYRQDPGQGLRLIYYSQIVNDFQKGDIAEGYSVSREKKESFPLTVTSAQKNPTAFYLCASTQMPRAGGVEAFFGQGTRLTVV.